The entry that follows covers one T cell receptor beta chain sequence. Its specificity is not known. Germline and junction disagree at one end, which may indicate a read error. Looked up from germline, CDR1 is SEHNR and CDR2 is FQNEAQ (reference sequence). The CDR3 loop spans 12 amino acids. The entry originates in a study of shared clonotypes between healthy human individuals. Regarding the study as a whole: Non-shared clonotypes displayed generation probabilities falling below those of clonotypes present in all four donors. Sampling covered blood only; tissue repertoires likely differ. Clonotype sharing among donors was thought likely to change with sequencing depth.

Profiled with immunoSEQ multiplex PCR; TCRdb holds only in-frame clones, not every one. The sample includes millions of clones, over 85% seen only once; the top ten take about 0.13%. Donors comprised healthy HIV-negative adults lacking recent acute infections or vaccinations. V gene TRBV7-9 combines with J gene TRBJ1-2; D gene unclear. This receptor was identified in a man aged 18 to 35 in good health. Input material: naive CD4+ T cells sorted from blood. Subset specified: CD45RA+ positively selected. CDR3 residues: CASSLVMDVLPF. CDR3 DNA: TGTGCCAGCAGCTTGGTTATGGACGTCCTGCCCTTC.